The rows below give T cell receptor beta chains drawn from one sample of a study of T cell repertoires in cytomegalovirus infection. TCRdb re-called the reads with MiXCR, one entry per CDR3 protein. The sample has more than 250,000 distinct CDR3 sequences; 20% to 30% are singletons. These receptors lack a known antigen. The sequences come from cultured PBMCs, collected from culture after CMV antigen stimulation. The receptor source for this set is a human donor in good health (CMV status not recorded). Some clones in this sample may be carry-over from other donors' samples. The CDR3 runs from the conserved cysteine through the conserved F or W. D genes are given only for firm matches. For some rows the clone size is stated as once, few or many, or as a class when expanded; others skip it.

>TRBJ2-1|-|TRBV6-4|few
CASSDGTGNEQFF
TGTGCCAGCAGTGACGGTACGGGCAATGAGCAGTTCTTC
>TRBJ2-5|-|TRBV27|-
CASSSLGNAQETQYF
TGTGCCAGCAGTAGCCTAGGGAACGCCCAAGAGACCCAGTACTTC
>TRBJ2-1|TRBD2|TRBV7-8|many
CASSLGRTSVNEQFF
TGTGCCAGCAGCTTAGGAAGGACTAGTGTCAATGAGCAGTTCTTC
>TRBJ1-3|TRBD1|TRBV7-2|many
CASSRGTGGRGAGNTIYF
TGTGCCAGCAGCCGCGGGACAGGGGGACGGGGCGCTGGAAACACCATATATTTT
>TRBJ1-1|TRBD1|TRBV10-3|-
CAISESDRQTTTLF
TGTGCCATCAGTGAGTCGGACAGGCAGACTACCACCCTTTTC
>TRBJ1-1|-|TRBV6-1|many
CASRYRVGGTEAFF
TGTGCCAGCAGATACAGGGTCGGTGGCACTGAAGCTTTCTTT
>TRBJ2-2|-|TRBV15|-
CATSSRAYSLTGELFF
TGTGCCACCAGCTCCCGGGCCTACAGTCTCACCGGGGAGCTGTTTTTT
>TRBJ2-7|-|TRBV28|-
CASSSVANEQYF
TGTGCCAGCAGTTCGGTGGCGAACGAGCAGTACTTC
>TRBJ2-1|TRBD1|TRBV19|many
CASSWTGLFRNEQFF
TGTGCCAGTAGTTGGACAGGCCTCTTTCGCAATGAGCAGTTCTTC
>TRBJ1-4|TRBD1|TRBV4-3|-
CASGDRGIGKLFF
TGCGCCAGCGGCGACAGGGGGATTGGAAAACTGTTTTTT
>TRBJ1-5|-|TRBV7-2|few
CASSPMGQIHQPQHF
TGTGCCAGCAGCCCTATGGGGCAGATTCACCAGCCCCAGCATTTT
>TRBJ2-1|-|TRBV7-2|many
CASSSHSGGEQFF
TGTGCCAGCAGCTCACATAGCGGAGGTGAGCAGTTCTTC
>TRBJ2-5|-|TRBV6-5|-
CASSYSQTSQRETQYF
TGTGCCAGCAGTTACTCCCAGACTAGTCAACGAGAGACCCAGTACTTC
>TRBJ1-2|TRBD1|TRBV12-3/TRBV12-4|few
CASSFSTPGQGSYGYTF
TGTGCCAGCAGTTTCTCAACACCGGGACAGGGGAGCTATGGCTACACCTTC
>TRBJ2-1|-|TRBV11-2|-
CASSLRRVTEQFF
TGTGCCAGCAGCTTAAGGCGGGTAACTGAGCAGTTCTTC
>TRBJ2-3|-|TRBV27|-
CASSLLGEPSTDTQYF
TGTGCCAGCAGTCTCCTCGGGGAGCCTAGCACAGATACGCAGTATTTT
>TRBJ2-1|-|TRBV12-5|few
CASGDGPYNEQFF
TGTGCTAGTGGCGACGGTCCCTACAATGAGCAGTTCTTC
>TRBJ2-1|TRBD2|TRBV7-9|few
CASSLAYQKRGTRTYNEQFF
TGTGCCAGCAGCTTAGCGTATCAGAAGCGGGGGACACGTACCTACAATGAGCAGTTCTTC
>TRBJ1-2|TRBD1|TRBV27|-
CASSPRTGVKGYTF
TGTGCCAGCAGTCCCCGGACAGGGGTAAAAGGCTACACCTTC
>TRBJ2-1|-|TRBV7-3|-
CASSSSRLGWNEQFF
TGTGCCAGCAGCTCGTCGAGGCTCGGGTGGAATGAGCAGTTCTTC
>TRBJ2-6|-|TRBV20-1|-
CSASPPQGTFSESANVLTF
TGCAGTGCTAGCCCGCCCCAGGGGACGTTCAGTGAGTCGGCCAACGTCCTGACTTTC
>TRBJ1-4|-|TRBV29-1|-
CSVEGVNNEKLFF
TGCAGCGTTGAGGGGGTTAATAATGAAAAACTGTTTTTT
>TRBJ2-3|-|TRBV6-5|few
CASSYSPAGRDTQYF
TGTGCCAGCAGTTACTCTCCTGCGGGAAGAGATACGCAGTATTTT
>TRBJ1-2|-|TRBV4-3|few
CASSQGTGIKDGYTF
TGCGCCAGCAGCCAAGGGACCGGGATCAAGGATGGCTACACCTTC
>TRBJ2-1|TRBD2|TRBV7-6|-
CASELRSREDNEQFF
TGTGCCAGCGAGCTTAGATCCCGGGAGGACAATGAGCAGTTCTTC
>TRBJ1-6|-|TRBV12-3/TRBV12-4|-
CASSFSGGVSPLHF
TGTGCCAGCAGTTTTTCTGGTGGTGTGTCACCCCTCCACTTT
>TRBJ2-5|-|TRBV10-3|-
CAIMAQYQETQYF
TGTGCCATCATGGCTCAGTACCAAGAGACCCAGTACTTC
>TRBJ2-5|TRBD1|TRBV11-3|-
CASSLGTGGTQYF
TGTGCCAGCAGCTTGGGGACAGGGGGAACCCAGTACTTC
>TRBJ2-5|-|TRBV11-2|-
CASSPEDGETQYF
TGTGCCAGCAGTCCTGAAGACGGGGAGACCCAGTACTTC
>TRBJ2-3|TRBD2|TRBV9|-
CASSPRRQLAGGTDTQYF
TGTGCCAGCAGCCCTCGCAGGCAACTAGCGGGAGGCACAGATACGCAGTATTTT
>TRBJ2-5|-|TRBV20-1|many
CSASTQETQYF
TGCAGTGCTAGCACGCAAGAGACCCAGTACTTC
>TRBJ1-1|-|TRBV27|-
CVSFKRNVGHPNTEAFF
TGTGTCAGCTTTAAACGAAATGTGGGGCACCCGAACACTGAAGCTTTCTTT
>TRBJ2-7|-|TRBV19|-
CASSIDHHREGYEQYF
TGTGCCAGTAGTATAGATCATCACAGGGAGGGATACGAGCAGTACTTC